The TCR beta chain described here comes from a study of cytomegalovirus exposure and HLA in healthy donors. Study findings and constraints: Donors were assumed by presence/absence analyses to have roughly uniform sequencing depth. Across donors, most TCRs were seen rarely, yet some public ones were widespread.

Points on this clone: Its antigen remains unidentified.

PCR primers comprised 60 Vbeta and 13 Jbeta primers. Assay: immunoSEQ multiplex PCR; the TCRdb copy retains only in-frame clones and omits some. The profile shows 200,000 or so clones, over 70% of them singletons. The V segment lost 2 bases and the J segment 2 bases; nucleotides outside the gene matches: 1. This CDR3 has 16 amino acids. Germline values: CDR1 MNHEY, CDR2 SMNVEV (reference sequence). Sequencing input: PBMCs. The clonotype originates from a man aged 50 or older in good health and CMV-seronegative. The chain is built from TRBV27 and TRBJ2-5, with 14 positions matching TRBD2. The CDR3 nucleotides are TGTGCCAGCAGTTTAAGGACTAGCGGGGGGCAAGAGACCCAGTACTTC. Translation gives CASSLRTSGGQETQYF.